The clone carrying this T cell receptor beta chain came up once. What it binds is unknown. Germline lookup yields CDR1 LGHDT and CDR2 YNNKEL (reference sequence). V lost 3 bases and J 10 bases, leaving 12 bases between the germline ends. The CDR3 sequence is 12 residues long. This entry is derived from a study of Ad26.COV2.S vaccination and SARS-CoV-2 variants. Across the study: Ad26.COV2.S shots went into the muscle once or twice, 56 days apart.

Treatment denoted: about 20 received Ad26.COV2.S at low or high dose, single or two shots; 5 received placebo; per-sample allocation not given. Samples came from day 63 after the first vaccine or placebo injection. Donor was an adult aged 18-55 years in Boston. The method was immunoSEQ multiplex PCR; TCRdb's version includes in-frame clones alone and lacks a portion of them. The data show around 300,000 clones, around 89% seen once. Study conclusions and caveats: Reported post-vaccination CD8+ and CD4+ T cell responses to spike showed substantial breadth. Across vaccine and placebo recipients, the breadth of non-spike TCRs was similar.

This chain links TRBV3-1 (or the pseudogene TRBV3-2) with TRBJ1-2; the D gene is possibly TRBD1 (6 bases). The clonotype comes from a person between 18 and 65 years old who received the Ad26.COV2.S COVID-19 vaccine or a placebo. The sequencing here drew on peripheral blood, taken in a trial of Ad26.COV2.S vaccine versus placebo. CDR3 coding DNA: TGTGCCAGCAGCCATTCCAGGGGTGTCTACACCTTC. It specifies CASSHSRGVYTF.